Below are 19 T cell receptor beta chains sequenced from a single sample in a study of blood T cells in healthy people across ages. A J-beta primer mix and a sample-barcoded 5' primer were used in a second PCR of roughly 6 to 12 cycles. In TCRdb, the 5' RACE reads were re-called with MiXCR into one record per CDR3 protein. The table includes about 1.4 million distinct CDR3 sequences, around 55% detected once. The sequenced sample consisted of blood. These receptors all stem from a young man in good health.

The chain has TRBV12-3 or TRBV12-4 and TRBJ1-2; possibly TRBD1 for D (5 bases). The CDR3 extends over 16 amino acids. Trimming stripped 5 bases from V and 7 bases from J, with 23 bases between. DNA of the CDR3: TGTGCCAGCAGTAAAAAGACAGCCGCCCGTGTCACTGGCTACACCTTC. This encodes CASSKKTAARVTGYTF.

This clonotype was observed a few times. CDR3 loop: CASTPGAGANVLTF. The CDR3 DNA is TGTGCCAGCACTCCGGGAGCTGGGGCCAACGTCCTGACTTTC. This chain links TRBV27 with TRBJ2-6; TRBD2 might be the D (6 bases). The V end was cut by 7 bases, the J end by 2 bases, with 9 bases between. The CDR3 is 14 amino acids. The germline gives CDR1 MNHEY, CDR2 SMNVEV (reference sequence).

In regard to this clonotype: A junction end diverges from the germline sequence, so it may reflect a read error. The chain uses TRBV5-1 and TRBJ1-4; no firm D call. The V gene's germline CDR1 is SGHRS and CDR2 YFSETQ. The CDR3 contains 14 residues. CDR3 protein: CASSLGSTNEKLFF. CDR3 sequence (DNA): TGTGCCAGCAGCTTGGGCTCAACTAATGAAAAACTGTTTTTT.

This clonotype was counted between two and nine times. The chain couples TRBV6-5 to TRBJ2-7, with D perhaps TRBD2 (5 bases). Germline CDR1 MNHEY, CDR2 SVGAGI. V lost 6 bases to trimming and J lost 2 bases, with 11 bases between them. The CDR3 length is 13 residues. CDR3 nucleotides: TGTGCCAGCAGCGCCGGGGTCCCCTACGAGCAGTACTTC. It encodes CASSAGVPYEQYF.

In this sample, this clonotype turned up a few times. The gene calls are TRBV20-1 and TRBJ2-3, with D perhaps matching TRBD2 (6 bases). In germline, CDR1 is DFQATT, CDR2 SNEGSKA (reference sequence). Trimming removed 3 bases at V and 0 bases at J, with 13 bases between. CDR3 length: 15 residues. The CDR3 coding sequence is TGCAGTGCTAGTGTTCGGAGCGGGAGCACAGATACGCAGTATTTT. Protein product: CSASVRSGSTDTQYF.

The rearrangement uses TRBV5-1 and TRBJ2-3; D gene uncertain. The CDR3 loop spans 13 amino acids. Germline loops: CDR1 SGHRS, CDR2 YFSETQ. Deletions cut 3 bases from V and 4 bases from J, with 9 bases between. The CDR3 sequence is CASSSSWPDTQYF. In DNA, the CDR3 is TGCGCCAGCAGCTCTTCGTGGCCAGATACGCAGTATTTT.

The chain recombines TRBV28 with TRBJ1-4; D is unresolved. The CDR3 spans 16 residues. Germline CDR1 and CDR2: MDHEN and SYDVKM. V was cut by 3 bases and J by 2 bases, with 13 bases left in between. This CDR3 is CASSFSIGSTNEKLFF. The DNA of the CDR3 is TGTGCCAGCAGTTTTTCTATAGGCAGCACTAATGAAAAACTGTTTTTT.

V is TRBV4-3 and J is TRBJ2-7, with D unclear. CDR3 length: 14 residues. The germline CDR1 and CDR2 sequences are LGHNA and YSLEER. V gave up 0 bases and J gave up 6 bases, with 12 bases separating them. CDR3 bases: TGCGCCAGCAGCCAAGATAGTCTAGGTTCCGAGCAGTACTTC. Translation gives CASSQDSLGSEQYF.

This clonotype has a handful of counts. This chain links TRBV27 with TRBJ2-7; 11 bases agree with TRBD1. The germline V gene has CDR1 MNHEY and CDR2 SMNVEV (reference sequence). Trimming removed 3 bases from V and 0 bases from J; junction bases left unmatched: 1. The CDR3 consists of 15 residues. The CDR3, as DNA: TGTGCCAGCAGTTTTGGGACAGGGGGCTCCTACGAGCAGTACTTC. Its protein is CASSFGTGGSYEQYF.

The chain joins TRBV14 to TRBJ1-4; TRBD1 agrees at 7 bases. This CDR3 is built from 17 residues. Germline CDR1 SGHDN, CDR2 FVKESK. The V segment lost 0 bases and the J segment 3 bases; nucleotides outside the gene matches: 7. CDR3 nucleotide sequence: TGTGCCAGCAGCCAAGAGAGAGGGGGCGGACCTAATGAAAAACTGTTTTTT. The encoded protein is CASSQERGGGPNEKLFF.

CDR3 residues: CSASGVDRQNIQYF. The CDR3 bases are TGCAGTGCTAGTGGGGTGGACAGGCAAAACATTCAGTACTTC. V usage is TRBV20-1 and J usage is TRBJ2-5, with TRBD1 matching over 7 bases. The J call may be wrong; the DNA end is better matched by TRBJ2-4. CDR1 and CDR2 from the germline V gene are DFQATT and SNEGSKA (reference sequence). This CDR3 comprises 14 residues.

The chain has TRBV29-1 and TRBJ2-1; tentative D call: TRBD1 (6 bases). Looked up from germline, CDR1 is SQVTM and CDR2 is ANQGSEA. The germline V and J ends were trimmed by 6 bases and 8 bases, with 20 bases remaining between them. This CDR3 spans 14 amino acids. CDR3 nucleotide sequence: TGCAGCGTGCTCGTCACAGGGAAAAGGGATGAGCAGTTCTTC. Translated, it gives CSVLVTGKRDEQFF.

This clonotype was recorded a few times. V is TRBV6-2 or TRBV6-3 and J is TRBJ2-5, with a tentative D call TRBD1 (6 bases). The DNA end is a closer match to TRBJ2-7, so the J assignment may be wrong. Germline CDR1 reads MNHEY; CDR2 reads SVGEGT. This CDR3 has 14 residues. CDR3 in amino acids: CASSYLTGNYEQYF. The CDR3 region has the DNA TGTGCCAGCAGTTACTTAACAGGGAACTACGAGCAGTACTTC.

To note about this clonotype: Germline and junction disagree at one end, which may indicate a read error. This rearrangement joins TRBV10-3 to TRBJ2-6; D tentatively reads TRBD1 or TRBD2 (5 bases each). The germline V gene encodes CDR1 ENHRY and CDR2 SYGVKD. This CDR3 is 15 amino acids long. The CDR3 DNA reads TGTGCCATCAGTGAGGGGACGGCTGGGGCCAGCGTCCTGACTTTC. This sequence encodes CAISEGTAGASVLTF.

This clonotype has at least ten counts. The CDR3 reads CASSVGTNYNEQFF. The CDR3 nucleotides read TGTGCCAGCAGTGTCGGGACTAACTACAATGAGCAGTTCTTC. The V gene is TRBV12-3 or TRBV12-4, the J gene TRBJ2-1; 7 bases are shared with TRBD2. This CDR3 is 14 amino acids long. After removal of 5 bases from V and 3 bases from J, the junction contained 4 bases not matched to a gene.

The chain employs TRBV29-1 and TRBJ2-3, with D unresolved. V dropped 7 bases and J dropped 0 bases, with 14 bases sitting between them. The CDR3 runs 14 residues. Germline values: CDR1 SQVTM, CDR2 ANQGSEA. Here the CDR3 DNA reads TGCAGCGCCAGTCGACGCCTGAGCACAGATACGCAGTATTTT. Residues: CSASRRLSTDTQYF.

CDR3 loop: CASSSGSWFSKGDTQYF. CDR3 bases: TGTGCCAGCAGTTCTGGGTCCTGGTTCAGCAAGGGAGATACGCAGTATTTT. The chain is built from TRBV12-3 or TRBV12-4 and TRBJ2-3, with unresolved D. This CDR3 contains 17 residues. Between the trimmed V and J ends, which lost 4 bases and 5 bases, there was a span of 22 bases.

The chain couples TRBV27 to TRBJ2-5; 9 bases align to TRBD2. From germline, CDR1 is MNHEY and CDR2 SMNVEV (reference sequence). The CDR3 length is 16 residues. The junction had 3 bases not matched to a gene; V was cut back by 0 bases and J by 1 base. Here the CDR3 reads CASSLSGGGAQETQYF. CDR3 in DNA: TGTGCCAGCAGTTTATCTGGCGGGGGGGCCCAAGAGACCCAGTACTTC.

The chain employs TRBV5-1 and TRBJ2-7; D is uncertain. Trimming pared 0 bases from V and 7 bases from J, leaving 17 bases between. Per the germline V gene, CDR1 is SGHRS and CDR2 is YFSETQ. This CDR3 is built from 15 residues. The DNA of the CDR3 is TGCGCCAGCAGCTTGGCTAGGACGATGAACAATGAGCAGTACTTC. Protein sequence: CASSLARTMNNEQYF. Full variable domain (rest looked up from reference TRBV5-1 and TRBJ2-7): KAGVTQTPRYLIKTRGQQVTLSCSPISGHRSVSWYQQTPGQGLQFLFEYFSETQRNKGNFPGRFSGRQFSNSRSEMNVSTLELGDSALYLCASSLARTMNNEQYFGPGTRLTVT.